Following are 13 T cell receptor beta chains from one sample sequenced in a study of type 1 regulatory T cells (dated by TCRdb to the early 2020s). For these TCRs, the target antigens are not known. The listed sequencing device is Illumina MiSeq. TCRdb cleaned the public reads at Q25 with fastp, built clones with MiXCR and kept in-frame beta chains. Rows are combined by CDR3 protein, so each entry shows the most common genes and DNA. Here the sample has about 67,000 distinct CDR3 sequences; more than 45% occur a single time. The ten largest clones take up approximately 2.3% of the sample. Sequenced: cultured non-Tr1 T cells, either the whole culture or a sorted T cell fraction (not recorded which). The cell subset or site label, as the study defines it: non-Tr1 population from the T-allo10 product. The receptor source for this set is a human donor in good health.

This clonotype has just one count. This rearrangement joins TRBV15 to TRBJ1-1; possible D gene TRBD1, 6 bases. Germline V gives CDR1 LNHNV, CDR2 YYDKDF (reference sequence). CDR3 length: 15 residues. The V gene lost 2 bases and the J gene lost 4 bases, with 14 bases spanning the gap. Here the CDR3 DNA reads TGTGCCACCAGCAGATATCAACAGGGAGGCACTGAAGCTTTCTTT. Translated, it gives CATSRYQQGGTEAFF.

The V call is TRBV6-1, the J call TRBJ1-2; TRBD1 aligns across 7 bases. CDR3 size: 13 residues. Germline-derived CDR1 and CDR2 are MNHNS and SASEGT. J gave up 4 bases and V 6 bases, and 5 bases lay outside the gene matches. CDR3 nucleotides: TGTGCCAGCAGGCACCGGGACAGCTATGGCTACACCTTC. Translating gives CASRHRDSYGYTF.

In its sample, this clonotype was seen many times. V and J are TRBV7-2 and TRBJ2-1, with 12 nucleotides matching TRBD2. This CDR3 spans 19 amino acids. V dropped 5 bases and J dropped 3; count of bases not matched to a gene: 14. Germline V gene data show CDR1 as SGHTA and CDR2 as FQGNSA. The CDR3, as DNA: TGTGCCAGCAGCCCCAGGGCTAGCGGGGGGGCGAACCACTACAATGAGCAGTTCTTC. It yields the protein CASSPRASGGANHYNEQFF.

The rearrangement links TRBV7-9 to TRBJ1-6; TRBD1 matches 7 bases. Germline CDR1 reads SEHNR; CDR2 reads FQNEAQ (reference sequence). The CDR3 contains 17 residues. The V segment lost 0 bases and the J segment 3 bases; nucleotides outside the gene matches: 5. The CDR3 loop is CASSLALGGGYNSPLHF. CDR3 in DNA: TGTGCCAGCAGCTTAGCTCTAGGGGGCGGCTATAATTCACCCCTCCACTTT.

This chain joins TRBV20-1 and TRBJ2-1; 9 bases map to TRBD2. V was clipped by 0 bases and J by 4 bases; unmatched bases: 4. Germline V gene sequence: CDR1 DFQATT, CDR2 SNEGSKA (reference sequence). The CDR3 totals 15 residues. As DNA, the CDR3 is TGCAGTGCTAGAGAAAGCCTAGCGGGGTACAATGAGCAGTTCTTC. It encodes CSARESLAGYNEQFF.

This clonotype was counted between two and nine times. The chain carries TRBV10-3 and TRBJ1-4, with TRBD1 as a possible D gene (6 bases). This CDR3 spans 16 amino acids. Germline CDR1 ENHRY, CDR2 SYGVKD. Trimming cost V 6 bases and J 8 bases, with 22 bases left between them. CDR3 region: CAISDSKGGIGEKLFF. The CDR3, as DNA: TGTGCCATCAGCGATAGCAAGGGGGGAATCGGGGAAAAACTGTTTTTT.

CDR3 coding DNA: TGTGCCAGCGAGAAGACTAGCGGGGGCACGAGGACCGGGGAGCTGTTTTTT. Its translation: CASEKTSGGTRTGELFF. The genes are TRBV11-1 and TRBJ2-2; TRBD2 agrees at 12 bases. Germline values: CDR1 SGHAT, CDR2 FQDESV (reference sequence). CDR3 length: 17 residues. Unmatched junction bases numbered 12, after V lost 8 bases and J lost 5 bases.

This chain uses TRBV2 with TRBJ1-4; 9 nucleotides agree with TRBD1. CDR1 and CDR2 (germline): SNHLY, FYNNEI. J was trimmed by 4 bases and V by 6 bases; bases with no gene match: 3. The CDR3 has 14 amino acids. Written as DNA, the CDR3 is TGTGCCAGCAGAGGGACAGGGAGTAATGAAAAACTGTTTTTT. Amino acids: CASRGTGSNEKLFF.

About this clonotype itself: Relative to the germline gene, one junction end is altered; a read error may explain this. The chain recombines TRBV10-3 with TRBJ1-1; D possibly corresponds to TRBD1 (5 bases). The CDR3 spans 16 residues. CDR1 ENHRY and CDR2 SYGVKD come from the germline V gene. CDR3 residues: CATSEQRGSGNTEAFF. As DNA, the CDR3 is TGTGCCACCAGTGAACAGAGGGGCTCAGGCAACACTGAAGCTTTCTTT.

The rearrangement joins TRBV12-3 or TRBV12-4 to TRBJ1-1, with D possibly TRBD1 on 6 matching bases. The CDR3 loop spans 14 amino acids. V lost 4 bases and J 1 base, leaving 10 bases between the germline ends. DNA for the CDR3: TGTGCCAGCAGTTCCCAGGGACAGAACACTGAAGCTTTCTTT. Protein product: CASSSQGQNTEAFF.

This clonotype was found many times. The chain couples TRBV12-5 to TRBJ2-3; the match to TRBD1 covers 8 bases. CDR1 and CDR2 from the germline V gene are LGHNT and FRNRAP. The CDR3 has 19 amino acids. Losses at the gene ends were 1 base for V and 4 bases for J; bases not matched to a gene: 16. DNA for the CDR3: TGTGCTAGTGGTTTGGCAAAACCAGGGGGCGCCGATTTTGCAGATACGCAGTATTTT. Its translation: CASGLAKPGGADFADTQYF.

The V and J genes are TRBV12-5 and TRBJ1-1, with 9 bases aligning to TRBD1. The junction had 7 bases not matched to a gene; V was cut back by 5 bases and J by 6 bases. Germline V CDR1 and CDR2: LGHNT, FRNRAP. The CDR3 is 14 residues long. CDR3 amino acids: CASGLDRGGSEAFF. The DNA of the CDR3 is TGTGCTAGTGGTCTGGACAGGGGAGGCTCTGAAGCTTTCTTT.

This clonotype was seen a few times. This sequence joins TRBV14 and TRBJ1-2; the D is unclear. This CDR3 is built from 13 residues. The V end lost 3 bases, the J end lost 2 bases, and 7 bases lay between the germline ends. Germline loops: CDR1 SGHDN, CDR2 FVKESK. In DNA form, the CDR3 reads TGTGCCAGCAGCCATCGGGCGAACTATGGCTACACCTTC. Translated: CASSHRANYGYTF.